The next 23 T cell receptor beta chains were all read from a single sample in a study of T cells in Graves' hyperthyroidism and ophthalmopathy. TCR beta CDR3 sequences were amplified from RNA transcripts. Researchers ran a first-round RT-PCR on the TCR CDR3 using the HTBI primer set. From the multiplex PCR reads, TCRdb called clonotypes with MiXCR, one entry per CDR3 protein. The sample consists of 200,000 to 300,000 distinct CDR3 sequences, approximately 25% of them appearing once. The sequenced sample was blood. These receptors were obtained from a woman in her thirties or forties with Graves' ophthalmopathy.

This clonotype was seen ten or more times. V usage is TRBV6-5 and J usage is TRBJ1-1; D may be TRBD1 (6 bases). Trimming removed 11 bases from V and 0 bases from J, with 28 bases in between. CDR3 size: 18 residues. Looked up from germline, CDR1 is MNHEY and CDR2 is SVGAGI. CDR3 in amino acids: CASGGPSSGGRMNTEAFF. CDR3 DNA sequence: TGTGCCTCCGGGGGACCCTCTTCTGGGGGCCGCATGAACACTGAAGCTTTCTTT.

The chain recombines TRBV19 with TRBJ2-5, with 11 bases fitting TRBD1. Germline-derived CDR1 and CDR2 are LNHDA and SQIVND (reference sequence). V gave up 5 bases and J gave up 4 bases; unmatched junction bases: 9. CDR3 length equals 16 residues. The CDR3 protein is CASSAQGQGGAETQYF. CDR3 DNA sequence: TGTGCCAGTAGTGCCCAGGGACAGGGGGGAGCAGAGACCCAGTACTTC.

On this clonotype: The conserved closing phenylalanine or tryptophan is absent in this CDR3, likely reflecting a read error. This chain uses TRBV13 with TRBJ2-2; the D is unclear. Germline CDR1 and CDR2: PRHDT and FYEKMQ (reference sequence). The V end was cut by 2 bases, the J end by 1 base, with 5 bases between. This CDR3 contains 14 residues. CDR3 in amino acids: CASSLTENTGELFS. CDR3 nucleotide sequence: TGTGCCAGCAGCTTAACTGAGAACACCGGGGAGCTGTTTTCT.

The table lists this clonotype with many counts. The J gene is TRBJ1-1, the V gene TRBV28; a possible D gene is TRBD1 (6 bases). The germline V gene encodes CDR1 MDHEN and CDR2 SYDVKM. The CDR3 is made up of 14 amino acids. V was clipped by 6 bases and J by 6 bases, with 17 bases between them. In nucleotides, the CDR3 is TGTGCCAGCAGGTCCAAAGGGGGGAAGGCTGAAGCTTTCTTT. It encodes CASRSKGGKAEAFF.

This clonotype was counted ten times or more. V is TRBV30 and J is TRBJ2-7; D may correspond to TRBD1 or TRBD2 (7 bases each). The length of the CDR3 is 14 residues. Trimming removed 0 bases at V and 4 bases at J, with 13 bases between. CDR1 and CDR2 from the germline V gene are GTSNPN and SVGIG (reference sequence). As DNA, the CDR3 is TGTGCCTGGAGTGTGGGGAGGGGGCGATACGAGCAGTACTTC. As protein: CAWSVGRGRYEQYF.

This clonotype was recorded at least ten times. The chain uses TRBV5-1 and TRBJ1-1; 7 bases are shared with TRBD1. This CDR3 is built from 14 residues. The germline CDR1 and CDR2 sequences are SGHRS and YFSETQ. With V trimmed by 0 bases and J by 5 bases, 4 bases remained unmatched. CDR3 protein: CASSLAIQGTEAFF. CDR3 bases: TGCGCCAGCAGCTTGGCTATACAGGGGACTGAAGCTTTCTTT. Filled out from reference TRBV5-1 and TRBJ1-1, the complete variable domain reads KAGVTQTPRYLIKTRGQQVTLSCSPISGHRSVSWYQQTPGQGLQFLFEYFSETQRNKGNFPGRFSGRQFSNSRSEMNVSTLELGDSALYLCASSLAIQGTEAFFGQGTRLTVV.

The rearrangement joins TRBV19 to TRBJ1-5; D is unresolved. Germline-derived CDR1 and CDR2 are LNHDA and SQIVND (reference sequence). This CDR3 is built from 13 residues. Trimming shortened V by 3 bases and J by 5 bases, and 8 bases separated the two germline ends. The CDR3 DNA reads as TGTGCCAGTAGTATTAAAGCGTATCAGCCCCAGCATTTT. This codes for CASSIKAYQPQHF.

In its sample, this clonotype was seen many times. The chain is built from TRBV28 and TRBJ2-2, with a possible D match to TRBD2 (6 bases). V dropped 9 bases and J dropped 4 bases, with 15 bases sitting between them. CDR1 is MDHEN and CDR2 is SYDVKM in the germline V gene. This CDR3 region has 14 residues. For the CDR3, the DNA is TGTGCCAGTGGAGGGAGTCCGAGCACCGGGGAGCTGTTTTTT. Its protein product is CASGGSPSTGELFF. Supplemented by reference TRBV28 and TRBJ2-2, the full variable domain reads DVKVTQSSRYLVKRTGEKVFLECVQDMDHENMFWYRQDPGLGLRLIYFSYDVKMKEKGDIPEGYSVSREKKERFSLILESASTNQTSMYLCASGGSPSTGELFFGEGSRLTVL.

This clonotype occurred many times. The gene calls are TRBV7-8 and TRBJ2-2; 7 bases agree with TRBD1. CDR1 is SGHVS, CDR2 FQNEAQ, per germline. V shed 5 bases and J 0 bases; nucleotides not matched to a gene: 3. CDR3 size: 15 residues. The CDR3, as DNA: TGTGCCAGCAGCCAGGGGGTTGCGAACACCGGGGAGCTGTTTTTT. Its protein product is CASSQGVANTGELFF.

This clonotype has a count of ten or more. The V gene is TRBV2, the J gene TRBJ2-7; TRBD1 might be the D (5 bases). This CDR3 region has 13 residues. Germline CDR1 SNHLY, CDR2 FYNNEI. The ends were cut back, 4 bases at V and 6 bases at J, with 13 bases in the middle. The CDR3 sequence: CASSGLQGGEQYF. In DNA, the CDR3 is TGTGCCAGCAGTGGGCTGCAGGGCGGCGAGCAGTACTTC.

CDR3 in amino acids: CASSTRWDYEQYF. The CDR3 DNA sequence: TGTGCCAGCAGTACCCGCTGGGACTACGAGCAGTACTTC. The genes are TRBV6-1 and TRBJ2-7; D gene ambiguous. Trimming stripped 5 bases from V and 3 bases from J, with 11 bases between. The CDR3 spans 13 residues. Germline CDR1 is MNHNS and CDR2 is SASEGT.

This clonotype was seen at least ten times. The V call is TRBV6-5, the J call TRBJ2-7; no clear D gene. V shed 2 bases and J shed 3 bases, with 8 bases lying between them. Germline-derived CDR1 and CDR2 are MNHEY and SVGAGI. CDR3 size: 13 residues. The CDR3 loop reads CASSYGSNYEQYF. CDR3 nucleotide sequence: TGTGCCAGCAGTTACGGATCAAACTACGAGCAGTACTTC.

This clonotype occurred many times. This chain connects TRBV28 to TRBJ2-1; TRBD2 matches at 7 bases. Germline V lookup: CDR1 MDHEN, CDR2 SYDVKM. The V gene end was trimmed by 7 bases and the J gene end by 1 base; junction bases not matched to a gene: 4. There are 14 residues in the CDR3. In DNA form, the CDR3 reads TGTGCCAGCAAAGGACTAGAATCCTACAATGAGCAGTTCTTC. It translates to CASKGLESYNEQFF.

This clonotype has ten or more counts. The genes are TRBV28 and TRBJ2-7; TRBD2 matches 7 bases. The CDR3 covers 15 residues. From germline, CDR1 is MDHEN and CDR2 SYDVKM. J gave up 3 bases and V 2 bases, and 7 bases lay outside the gene matches. Here the CDR3 DNA reads TGTGCCAGCAGTTTAGTACTAGCGAGTGACTACGAGCAGTACTTC. Amino acids: CASSLVLASDYEQYF.

CDR3 sequence: CASSYSVLEQDWDTGELFF. CDR3 sequence (DNA): TGTGCCAGCAGTTACTCGGTTCTTGAGCAGGATTGGGACACCGGGGAGCTGTTTTTT. The rearrangement links TRBV6-2 or TRBV6-3 to TRBJ2-2; D unclear. CDR1 and CDR2 from the germline V gene are MNHEY and SVGEGT. The length of the CDR3 is 19 residues. The V gene lost 0 bases and the J gene lost 3 bases, with 20 bases spanning the gap.

This clonotype came up many times. The CDR3: CASSLGGRQGSGYTF. The CDR3 DNA reads as TGTGCCAGCAGCTTAGGAGGACGGCAGGGGTCTGGCTACACCTTC. V gene TRBV7-8 combines with J gene TRBJ1-2; possible D gene TRBD1, 6 bases. This CDR3 has 15 residues. The V end was cut by 1 base, the J end by 7 bases, with 16 bases between. Looked up from germline, CDR1 is SGHVS and CDR2 is FQNEAQ. The complete variable domain, with remaining parts taken from reference TRBV7-8 and TRBJ1-2, reads GAGVSQSPRYKVAKRGQDVALRCDPISGHVSLFWYQQALGQGPEFLTYFQNEAQLDKSGLPSDRFFAERPEGSVSTLKIQRTQQEDSAVYLCASSLGGRQGSGYTFGSGTRLTVV.

This clonotype was counted only a few times. The chain employs TRBV4-1 and TRBJ1-1; tentative D call: TRBD1 (6 bases). The germline gives CDR1 MGHRA, CDR2 YSYEKL. The CDR3 is 15 amino acids. Trimming stripped 2 bases from V and 5 bases from J, with 15 bases between. As DNA, the CDR3 is TGCGCCAGCAGCCAATCGGCGGGGGCAGGGACTGAAGCTTTCTTT. It translates to CASSQSAGAGTEAFF.

This clonotype showed up just a few times. This chain uses TRBV6-2 or TRBV6-3 with TRBJ1-5; 7 bases fit TRBD1. CDR3 length: 16 residues. Germline loops: CDR1 MNHEY, CDR2 SVGEGT. Trimming took 5 bases from V and 2 from J; bases not matched to a gene: 9. In DNA form, the CDR3 reads TGTGCCAGCAGTAACTACGAGGGGGCTGGCAATCAGCCCCAGCATTTT. Translation: CASSNYEGAGNQPQHF.

The sample holds many counts of this clonotype. This CDR3 is CASGPRGAAGYTF. CDR3 nucleotides: TGTGCCAGCGGTCCCCGGGGGGCGGCTGGCTACACCTTC. The chain carries TRBV25-1 and TRBJ1-2, with TRBD1 as a possible D gene (6 bases). This CDR3 contains 13 residues. Between the trimmed V and J ends, which lost 8 bases and 7 bases, there was a span of 17 bases. Germline V gene data show CDR1 as MGHDK and CDR2 as SYGVNS.

This clonotype was seen many times. V and J are TRBV11-2 and TRBJ2-7; D is uncertain. Trimming took off 3 bases at V and 3 bases at J, with 9 bases between the two ends. The germline gives CDR1 SGHAT, CDR2 FQNNGV. The CDR3 loop spans 13 amino acids. The CDR3 DNA sequence: TGTGCCAGCAGCTTCCCTGGTAACTACGAGCAGTACTTC. It encodes CASSFPGNYEQYF.

The CDR3 DNA is TGTGCCAGCAGTTACCACAATCGAGGGGAGCTGTTTTTT. Translation: CASSYHNRGELFF. The rearrangement joins TRBV6-5 to TRBJ2-2; D is ambiguous. This CDR3 has 13 amino acids. Germline CDR1 and CDR2: MNHEY and SVGAGI. With 2 bases removed from V and 8 bases from J, the gap between germline ends came to 9 bases.

This clonotype showed up many times. This chain links TRBV30 with TRBJ2-2; D remains ambiguous. Trimming took off 0 bases at V and 0 bases at J, with 8 bases between the two ends. CDR1 and CDR2 (germline): GTSNPN, SVGIG (reference sequence). The CDR3 sequence is 15 residues long. The CDR3 here is CAWSVSETNTGELFF. The CDR3 DNA reads TGTGCCTGGAGTGTATCGGAAACGAACACCGGGGAGCTGTTTTTT.

This clonotype was seen a handful of times. CDR3 amino acids: CASSLVGGADEQYF. The CDR3 DNA reads as TGCGCCAGCAGCTTGGTTGGGGGCGCGGACGAGCAGTACTTC. The genes are TRBV5-1 and TRBJ2-7, with D perhaps matching TRBD1 (6 bases). This CDR3 has 14 residues. CDR1 SGHRS and CDR2 YFSETQ come from the germline V gene. V gave up 0 bases and J gave up 5 bases, with 12 bases separating them.